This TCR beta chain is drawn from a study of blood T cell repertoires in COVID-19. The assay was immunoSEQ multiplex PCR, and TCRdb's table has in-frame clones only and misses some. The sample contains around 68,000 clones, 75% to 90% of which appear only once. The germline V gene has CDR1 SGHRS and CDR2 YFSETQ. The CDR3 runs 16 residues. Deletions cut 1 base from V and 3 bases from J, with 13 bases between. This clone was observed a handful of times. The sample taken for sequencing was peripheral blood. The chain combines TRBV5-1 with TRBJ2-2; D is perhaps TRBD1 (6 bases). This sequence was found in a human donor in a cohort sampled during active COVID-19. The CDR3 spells CASSLMGAPDTGELFF. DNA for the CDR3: TGCGCCAGCAGCTTGATGGGGGCGCCGGACACCGGGGAGCTGTTTTTT. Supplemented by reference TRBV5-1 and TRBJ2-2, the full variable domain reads KAGVTQTPRYLIKTRGQQVTLSCSPISGHRSVSWYQQTPGQGLQFLFEYFSETQRNKGNFPGRFSGRQFSNSRSEMNVSTLELGDSALYLCASSLMGAPDTGELFFGEGSRLTVL.